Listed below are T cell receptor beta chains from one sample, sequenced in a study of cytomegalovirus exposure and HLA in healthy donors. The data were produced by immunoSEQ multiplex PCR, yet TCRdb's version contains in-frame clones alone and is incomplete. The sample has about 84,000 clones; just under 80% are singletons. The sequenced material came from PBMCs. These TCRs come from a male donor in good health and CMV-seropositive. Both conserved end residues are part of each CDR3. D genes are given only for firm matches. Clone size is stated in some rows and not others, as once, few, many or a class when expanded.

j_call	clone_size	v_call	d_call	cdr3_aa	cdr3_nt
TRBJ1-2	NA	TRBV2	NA	CASRRTGRQNYGYTF	TGTGCCAGCAGACGAACAGGCAGGCAAAACTATGGCTACACCTTC
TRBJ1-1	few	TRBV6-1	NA	CASSELGGAFF	TGTGCCAGCAGTGAATTGGGGGGAGCTTTCTTT
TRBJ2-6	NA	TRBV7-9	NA	CASSFPRQGRDSGANVLTF	TGTGCCAGCAGCTTCCCTCGGCAGGGGAGGGACTCTGGGGCCAACGTCCTGACTTTC
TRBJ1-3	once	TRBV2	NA	CASSAIGGTGNTIYF	TGTGCCAGCAGTGCGATCGGGGGGACTGGAAACACCATATATTTT
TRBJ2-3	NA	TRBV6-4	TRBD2	CASSVLAERGDTQYF	TGTGCCAGCAGTGTACTAGCGGAACGGGGGGATACGCAGTATTTT
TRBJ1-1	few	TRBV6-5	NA	CASRPTPGNTEAFF	TGTGCCAGCAGACCCACCCCGGGGAACACTGAAGCTTTCTTT
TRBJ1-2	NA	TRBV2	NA	CASSLHYGYTF	TGTGCCAGCAGCCTACACTATGGCTACACCTTC
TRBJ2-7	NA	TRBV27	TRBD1	CASRRTGTSYEQYF	TGTGCCAGCAGGCGGACAGGGACGTCCTATGAGCAGTACTTC
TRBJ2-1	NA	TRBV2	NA	CASSEGRGEQFF	TGTGCCAGCAGCGAAGGTAGGGGTGAGCAGTTCTTC
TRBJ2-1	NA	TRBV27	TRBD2	CASSFPSGGNNEQFF	TGTGCCAGCAGTTTTCCTAGCGGAGGAAACAATGAGCAGTTCTTC
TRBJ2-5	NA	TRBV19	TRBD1	CASSGRTGTQETQYF	TGTGCCAGTAGCGGTCGGACAGGCACCCAAGAGACCCAGTACTTC
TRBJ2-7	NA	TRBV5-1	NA	CASSRDRQTTYEQYF	TGCGCCAGCAGCCGCGACAGGCAGACAACCTACGAGCAGTACTTC
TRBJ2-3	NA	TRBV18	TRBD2	CATVAGVKDTQYF	TGTGCCACCGTAGCGGGAGTGAAAGATACGCAGTATTTT
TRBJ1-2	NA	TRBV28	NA	CASSPSGAERSYTF	TGTGCCAGCAGTCCATCAGGGGCAGAGCGGAGCTACACCTTC
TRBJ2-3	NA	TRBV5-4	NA	CASKGTSSTDTQYF	TGTGCCAGCAAAGGGACTTCTAGCACAGATACGCAGTATTTT
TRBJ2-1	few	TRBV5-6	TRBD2	CASSPGGYNEQFF	TGTGCCAGCAGCCCGGGGGGGTACAATGAGCAGTTCTTC
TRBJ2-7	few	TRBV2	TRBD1	CASRPEGAAYEQYF	TGTGCCAGCAGGCCTGAGGGGGCAGCCTACGAGCAGTACTTC
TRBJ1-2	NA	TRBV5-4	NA	CASSLGVKGLPWDYGYTF	TGTGCCAGCAGCTTGGGGGTCAAGGGACTTCCTTGGGACTATGGCTACACCTTC
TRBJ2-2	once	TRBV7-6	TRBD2	CASSLVLAGGITGELFF	TGTGCCAGCAGCTTAGTGCTAGCGGGAGGTATCACCGGGGAGCTGTTTTTT
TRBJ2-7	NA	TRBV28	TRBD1	CASRTTSTGGLYEQYF	TGTGCCAGCAGGACTACGTCGACAGGGGGCTTGTACGAGCAGTACTTC
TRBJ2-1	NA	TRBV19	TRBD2	CASSPGLAVNEQFF	TGTGCCAGTAGCCCGGGACTAGCGGTCAATGAGCAGTTCTTC
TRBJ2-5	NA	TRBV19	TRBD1	CASSYRGETQYF	TGTGCCAGTAGTTACAGGGGTGAGACCCAGTACTTC
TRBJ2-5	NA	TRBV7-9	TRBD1	CASSFNFRTGKETQYF	TGTGCCAGCAGCTTTAATTTCCGGACAGGGAAAGAGACCCAGTACTTC
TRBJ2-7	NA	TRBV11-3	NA	CASSPLRDLSYEQYF	TGTGCCAGCAGCCCACTCCGGGATTTGTCCTACGAGCAGTACTTC
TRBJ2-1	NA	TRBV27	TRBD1	CASRQRQGALTKNNEQFF	TGTGCCAGCAGGCAGAGACAGGGGGCGCTTACTAAAAACAATGAGCAGTTCTTC
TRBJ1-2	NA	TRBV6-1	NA	CASSERGAYGYTF	TGTGCCAGCAGTGAAAGGGGCGCCTATGGCTACACCTTC
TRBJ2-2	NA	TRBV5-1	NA	CASSGGTGELFF	TGCGCCAGCAGCGGAGGGACCGGGGAGCTGTTTTTT
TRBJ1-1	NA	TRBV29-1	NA	CSVDVYRVTEAFF	TGCAGCGTTGATGTGTATCGGGTCACTGAAGCTTTCTTT
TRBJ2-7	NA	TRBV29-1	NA	CSVEGPGTPFNEQYF	TGCAGCGTTGAAGGTCCCGGGACACCCTTCAACGAGCAGTACTTC
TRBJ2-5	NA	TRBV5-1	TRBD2	CASSPGLAGGQETQYF	TGCGCCAGCAGCCCGGGACTAGCGGGAGGGCAAGAGACCCAGTACTTC
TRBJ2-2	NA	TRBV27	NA	CASSLSTTGFSGELFF	TGTGCCAGCAGTTTATCCACTACAGGGTTTTCTGGGGAGCTGTTTTTT
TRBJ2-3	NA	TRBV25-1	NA	CASSEYVGVNTQYF	TGTGCCAGCAGTGAATACGTAGGGGTTAATACGCAGTATTTT
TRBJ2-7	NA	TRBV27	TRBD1	CASSGQGGYEQYF	TGTGCCAGCAGCGGACAGGGGGGTTACGAGCAGTACTTC
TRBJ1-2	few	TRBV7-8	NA	CASGDDYGYTF	TGTGCGTCAGGGGACGACTATGGCTACACCTTC
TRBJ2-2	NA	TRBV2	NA	CASREGLANTGELFF	TGTGCCAGCAGGGAGGGCCTGGCGAACACCGGGGAGCTGTTTTTT
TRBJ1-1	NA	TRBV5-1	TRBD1	CASSIATGENTEAFF	TGCGCCAGCAGCATCGCGACAGGGGAGAACACTGAAGCTTTCTTT
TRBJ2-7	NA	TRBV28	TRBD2	CATRTSGYSYEQYF	TGTGCCACCAGGACTAGCGGGTATTCCTACGAGCAGTACTTC
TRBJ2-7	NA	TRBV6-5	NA	CASSYKAQGRYEQYF	TGTGCCAGCAGTTACAAGGCGCAGGGGAGATACGAGCAGTACTTC
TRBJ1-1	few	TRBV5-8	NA	CASSLGRVNTEAFF	TGTGCCAGCAGCTTGGGGAGGGTGAACACTGAAGCTTTCTTT
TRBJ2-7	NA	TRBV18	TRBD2	CASSRSGSSYEQYF	TGTGCCAGCTCCCGTAGCGGGAGTTCCTACGAGCAGTACTTC
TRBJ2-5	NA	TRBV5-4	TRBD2	CASTRTSGSETQYF	TGTGCCAGCACTCGGACTAGCGGGAGTGAGACCCAGTACTTC